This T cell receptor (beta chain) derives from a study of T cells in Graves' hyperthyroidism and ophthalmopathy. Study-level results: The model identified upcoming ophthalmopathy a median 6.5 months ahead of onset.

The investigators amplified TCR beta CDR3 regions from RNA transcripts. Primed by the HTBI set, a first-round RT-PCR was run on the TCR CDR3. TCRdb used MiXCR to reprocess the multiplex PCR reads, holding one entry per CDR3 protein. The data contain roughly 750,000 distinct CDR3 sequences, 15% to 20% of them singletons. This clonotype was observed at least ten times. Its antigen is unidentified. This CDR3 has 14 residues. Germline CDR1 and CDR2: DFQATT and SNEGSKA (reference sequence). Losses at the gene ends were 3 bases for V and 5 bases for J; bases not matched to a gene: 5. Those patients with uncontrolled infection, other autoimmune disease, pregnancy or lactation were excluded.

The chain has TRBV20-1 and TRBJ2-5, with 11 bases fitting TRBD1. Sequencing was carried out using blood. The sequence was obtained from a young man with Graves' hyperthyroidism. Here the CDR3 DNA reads TGCAGTGCTAGCTGGACAGGGGGCGGGGAGACCCAGTACTTC. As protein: CSASWTGGGETQYF.